This entry lists 3 T cell receptor beta chains sequenced from one sample in a study of molecular identifiers for immune sequencing clone quantification. TCRdb re-called the PCR reads with MiXCR, one entry per CDR3 protein. The sample lists over 550,000 distinct CDR3 sequences, 25% seen once, with 0.78% in the top ten. The sample was naive CD8+ T cells from blood, with Jurkat cell RNA spiked in. Specified subset: FACS-sorted CD8+CD4-CCR7+CD45RA+ naive T cells. The receptor source for this set is a human donor in good health. Some libraries in this study had Jurkat cell RNA spiked in.

This clonotype has more than one count but fewer than ten. The rearrangement uses TRBV7-9 and TRBJ1-2, with D hard to call. CDR1 is SEHNR, CDR2 FQNEAQ, per germline (reference sequence). The CDR3 totals 14 residues. V gave up 0 bases and J gave up 4 bases, with 9 bases separating them. The CDR3 nucleotides read TGTGCCAGCAGCTTAGCGTGGCAGATCTATGGCTACACCTTC. Translated: CASSLAWQIYGYTF. The full variable domain, rest sourced from reference TRBV7-9 and TRBJ1-2, is DTGVSQNPRHKITKRGQNVTFRCDPISEHNRLYWYRQTLGQGPEFLTYFQNEAQLEKSRLLSDRFSAERPKGSFSTLEIQRTEQGDSAMYLCASSLAWQIYGYTFGSGTRLTVV.

In this sample, this clonotype turned up many times. The chain uses TRBV7-9 and TRBJ2-7, with 7 bases that match TRBD1. The CDR3 has 12 residues. V dropped 0 bases and J dropped 13; count of bases not matched to a gene: 6. The germline gives CDR1 SEHNR, CDR2 FQNEAQ (reference sequence). CDR3: CASSLATDRKYF. In nucleotides, the CDR3 is TGTGCCAGCAGCTTAGCCACGGACAGGAAATACTTC.

This clonotype was seen many times. The V and J genes are TRBV28 and TRBJ2-4; D may be TRBD1 (5 bases). With 3 bases removed from V and 9 bases from J, the gap between germline ends came to 12 bases. The CDR3 runs 13 residues. In germline, CDR1 is MDHEN, CDR2 SYDVKM. This CDR3 reads CASSFKGRGIQYF. The CDR3 nucleotides read TGTGCCAGCAGTTTTAAGGGAAGGGGCATTCAGTACTTC.